Listed here are 20 T cell receptor beta chains from one sample, sequenced in a study of graft-versus-host responses after intestinal transplantation. Using immunoSEQ multiplex PCR, the repertoire was profiled, and TCRdb retains in-frame clones only, with some absent. The sample holds under 45,000 clones, 90% to 95% seen once. The specimen was PBMCs, collected approximately 100 weeks after intestinal transplantation. The receptors shown here come from a human patient who received an intestinal transplant, so some T cells may come from the graft donor.

This clone was found once. The chain joins TRBV29-1 to TRBJ2-5, with D maybe TRBD1 (6 bases). Looked up from germline, CDR1 is SQVTM and CDR2 is ANQGSEA. The CDR3 consists of 13 residues. The germline V and J ends were trimmed by 6 bases and 0 bases, with 11 bases remaining between them. The DNA of the CDR3 is TGCAGCGTCCGAGGACAGTACCAAGAGACCCAGTACTTC. The encoded protein is CSVRGQYQETQYF.

V gene TRBV11-2 combines with J gene TRBJ2-2; D is uncertain. Germline V gene lookup returns CDR1 SGHAT and CDR2 FQNNGV. With 0 bases removed from V and 6 bases from J, the gap between germline ends came to 8 bases. The CDR3 has 14 amino acids. DNA of the CDR3: TGTGCCAGCAGCTTAGAGAGAATATCCGGGGAGCTGTTTTTT. Encoded protein: CASSLERISGELFF.

V is TRBV9 and J is TRBJ2-6, with no clear D. V shed 3 bases and J shed 4 bases, with 8 bases lying between them. The CDR3 has 14 amino acids. Germline CDR1 reads SGDLS; CDR2 reads YYNGEE. The CDR3: CASSDAAGANVLTF. The CDR3 nucleotides read TGTGCCAGCAGCGATGCCGCGGGGGCCAACGTCCTGACTTTC.

The chain is built from TRBV6-4 and TRBJ2-3, with 7 bases identical to TRBD2. CDR3 size: 15 residues. The germline CDR1 and CDR2 sequences are MRHNA and SNTAGT. J was trimmed by 0 bases and V by 3 bases; bases with no gene match: 3. The CDR3 DNA reads TGTGCCAGCAGTGAGGCTAGCGGTAGCACAGATACGCAGTATTTT. Translating it yields CASSEASGSTDTQYF.

CDR3 loop: CSGTSGSYEQYF. CDR3 nucleotide sequence: TGCAGCGGGACTAGCGGGAGCTACGAGCAGTACTTC. The genes are TRBV29-1 and TRBJ2-7; 13 bases match TRBD2. The CDR3 loop spans 12 amino acids. The germline V gene has CDR1 SQVTM and CDR2 ANQGSEA. The V gene end was trimmed by 7 bases and the J gene end by 3 bases; junction bases not matched to a gene: 0.

J is TRBJ1-5 and V is TRBV29-1; 7 positions agree with TRBD1. Germline V gene lookup returns CDR1 SQVTM and CDR2 ANQGSEA. J was trimmed by 0 bases and V by 6 bases; bases with no gene match: 5. The length of the CDR3 is 14 residues. The CDR3 DNA follows: TGCAGCGTCACGCAGGGGGATAGCAATCAGCCCCAGCATTTT. Translated, it gives CSVTQGDSNQPQHF.

DNA for the CDR3: TGTGCCAGCAGCTTGGTCAGGCTTGGACAGGGGGGCACCGGGGAGCTGTTTTTT. Translation gives CASSLVRLGQGGTGELFF. V and J are TRBV5-5 and TRBJ2-2; 10 bases line up with TRBD1. J was trimmed by 4 bases and V by 0 bases; bases with no gene match: 9. The CDR3 covers 18 residues. Germline values: CDR1 SGHKS, CDR2 YYEKEE (reference sequence).

This sequence joins TRBV6-1 and TRBJ2-7; D possibly corresponds to TRBD2 (5 bases). Germline CDR1 MNHNS, CDR2 SASEGT. With 5 bases removed from V and 2 bases from J, the gap between germline ends came to 13 bases. This CDR3 is built from 14 residues. The CDR3 sequence: CASSTAGGTYEQYF. CDR3 nucleotides: TGTGCCAGCAGTACAGCAGGAGGTACCTACGAGCAGTACTTC.

CDR3 nucleotide sequence: TGCGCCAGCGCTACAGAACAGGGGATGGGAGAGACCCAGTACTTC. As protein: CASATEQGMGETQYF. The genes are TRBV4-1 and TRBJ2-5; 7 nucleotides agree with TRBD1. The CDR3 length is 15 residues. With 8 bases clipped from V and 4 bases from J, the junction kept 13 bases outside the gene matches. Germline lookup yields CDR1 MGHRA and CDR2 YSYEKL.

The chain carries TRBV14 and TRBJ1-6, with D unclear. The germline V gene has CDR1 SGHDN and CDR2 FVKESK. The CDR3 extends over 14 amino acids. V was clipped by 5 bases and J by 7 bases, with 12 bases between them. CDR3 DNA sequence: TGTGCCAGCAGCGCGAAGGGCGGAAATTCACCCCTCCACTTT. The encoded protein is CASSAKGGNSPLHF.

The rearrangement uses TRBV6-5 and TRBJ2-7; D is possibly TRBD2 (5 bases). This CDR3 is 13 amino acids long. Germline CDR1 MNHEY, CDR2 SVGAGI. V was cut by 0 bases and J by 2 bases, with 5 bases left in between. CDR3 loop: CASSYSGTYEQYF. The CDR3 bases are TGTGCCAGCAGTTACTCCGGGACCTACGAGCAGTACTTC.

This sequence joins TRBV6-5 and TRBJ2-3; D is possibly TRBD1 (5 bases). V was cut by 5 bases and J by 0 bases, with 12 bases left in between. The V gene's germline CDR1 is MNHEY and CDR2 SVGAGI. The CDR3 runs 15 residues. The CDR3 sequence is CASSVGDTSTDTQYF. As DNA, the CDR3 is TGTGCCAGCAGTGTAGGGGATACTAGCACAGATACGCAGTATTTT.

This clone appeared once. V gene TRBV7-2 combines with J gene TRBJ1-2; 8 bases line up with TRBD1. Germline V gene sequence: CDR1 SGHTA, CDR2 FQGNSA. The CDR3 is made up of 15 amino acids. J lost 1 base, V lost 5 bases, and 6 bases had no gene match. The chain's CDR3 is CASSLTGVGNYGYTF. DNA of the CDR3: TGTGCCAGCAGCCTGACAGGGGTTGGTAACTATGGCTACACCTTC. The full variable domain, its missing parts supplied by reference TRBV7-2 and TRBJ1-2, is GAGVSQSPSNKVTEKGKDVELRCDPISGHTALYWYRQSLGQGLEFLIYFQGNSAPDKSGLPSDRFSAERTGGSVSTLTIQRTQQEDSAVYLCASSLTGVGNYGYTFGSGTRLTVV.

J is TRBJ1-5 and V is TRBV6-1; 7 bases map to TRBD1. The germline V gene has CDR1 MNHNS and CDR2 SASEGT. The length of the CDR3 is 13 residues. J lost 5 bases, V lost 6 bases, and 4 bases had no gene match. The CDR3 nucleotides read TGTGCCAGCAGAACAGGGGACGATCAGCCCCAGCATTTT. Encoded protein: CASRTGDDQPQHF.

This clone is a singleton in its sample. This chain links TRBV28 with TRBJ2-7; D unclear. Germline-derived CDR1 and CDR2 are MDHEN and SYDVKM. V was clipped by 10 bases and J by 1 base, with 17 bases between them. The CDR3 consists of 14 residues. This chain's CDR3 is CATRLGLASYEQYF. CDR3 DNA: TGTGCCACCCGCTTGGGGTTGGCTTCCTACGAGCAGTACTTC.

The V gene is TRBV11-2, the J gene TRBJ2-1, with TRBD2 identical over 7 bases. In germline, CDR1 is SGHAT, CDR2 FQNNGV. The CDR3 runs 15 residues. The V and J ends lost 3 bases and 0 bases, in that order; junction bases with no gene match: 2. The CDR3 bases are TGTGCCAGCAGCTTGGGAGGGAGCTCCTACAATGAGCAGTTCTTC. Its protein product is CASSLGGSSYNEQFF.

V and J are TRBV6-5 and TRBJ1-1; the match to TRBD1 covers 10 bases. Trimming at V came to 3 bases and at J to 4 bases, leaving 2 bases not matched to a gene. The CDR3 totals 14 residues. Per germline, CDR1 MNHEY and CDR2 SVGAGI. CDR3 bases: TGTGCCAGCAGTTATAGGACAGGGGGCACTGAAGCTTTCTTT. It translates to CASSYRTGGTEAFF.

This chain joins TRBV7-3 and TRBJ1-1, with D maybe TRBD1 (6 bases). Trimming left V 3 bases short and J 1 base short, with 6 bases between. CDR3 length: 13 amino acids. Germline assignment: CDR1 SGHTA and CDR2 FQGTGA. For the CDR3, the DNA is TGTGCCAGCAGCTTCAGGGGGAACACTGAAGCTTTCTTT. Its translation is CASSFRGNTEAFF.

This chain links TRBV9 with TRBJ1-4; a possible D gene is TRBD1 (6 bases). Trimming took off 3 bases at V and 7 bases at J, with 13 bases between the two ends. Germline V gene lookup returns CDR1 SGDLS and CDR2 YYNGEE. This CDR3 has 14 residues. This CDR3 is CASSAHEGVEKLFF. The CDR3 nucleotides are TGTGCCAGCAGCGCCCACGAGGGGGTTGAAAAACTGTTTTTT.

This clone was seen a single time. This chain's CDR3 is CASSGINGTGELFF. The CDR3 DNA follows: TGTGCCAGCAGTGGCATTAACGGAACCGGGGAGCTGTTTTTT. This chain uses TRBV6-1 with TRBJ2-2; D is uncertain. Trimming cost V 4 bases and J 5 bases, with 11 bases left between them. The CDR3 extends over 14 amino acids. The germline V gene has CDR1 MNHNS and CDR2 SASEGT.